These T cell receptor beta chains were read from a single sample in a study of shared clonotypes between healthy human individuals. The protocol was immunoSEQ multiplex PCR, while the TCRdb copy is restricted to in-frame clones and leaves out a portion. The sample contains 2,100,000 or so clones, 95% of which appear only once. The sequenced material came from naive CD4+ T cells sorted from blood. These receptors were collected from a young man in good health. Both conserved end residues are part of each CDR3. A D gene is named only where the DNA matches it firmly. The size field is filled for only some rows; it gives once, few, many or a size class.

v_gene: TRBV5-1; j_gene: TRBJ1-5; abundance: .; d_gene: TRBD1; CDR3nt: TGCGCCAGCAGCTTGGGGACAGGGGGAGAGAGCAATCAGCCCCAGCATTTT; CDR3aa: CASSLGTGGESNQPQHF
v_gene: TRBV6-1; j_gene: TRBJ1-6; abundance: .; d_gene: TRBD1; CDR3nt: TGTGCCAGCAGTGAACGACAGGGATACTCACCCCTCCACTTT; CDR3aa: CASSERQGYSPLHF
v_gene: TRBV28; j_gene: TRBJ2-3; abundance: .; d_gene: TRBD2; CDR3nt: TGTGCCAGCAGTTCGTTCAGGGAGGGTTTGACGCAGTATTTT; CDR3aa: CASSSFREGLTQYF
v_gene: TRBV5-1; j_gene: TRBJ2-7; abundance: .; d_gene: TRBD2; CDR3nt: TGCGCCAGCAGCATAACCGGGACTACCTACGAGCAGTACTTC; CDR3aa: CASSITGTTYEQYF
v_gene: TRBV5-1; j_gene: TRBJ2-5; abundance: .; d_gene: TRBD2; CDR3nt: TGCGCCAGCAGCTTCGGAGCGGGAGGGAAAGAGACCCAGTACTTC; CDR3aa: CASSFGAGGKETQYF
v_gene: TRBV5-6; j_gene: TRBJ1-6; abundance: .; d_gene: .; CDR3nt: TGTGCCAGCAGATCCTGGCAAAGTAATTCACCCCTCCACTTT; CDR3aa: CASRSWQSNSPLHF
v_gene: TRBV9; j_gene: TRBJ2-1; abundance: .; d_gene: TRBD1; CDR3nt: TGTGCCAGCAGTAACCGGGACAGGCTCTACAATGAGCAGTTCTTC; CDR3aa: CASSNRDRLYNEQFF
v_gene: TRBV6-1; j_gene: TRBJ1-2; abundance: .; d_gene: .; CDR3nt: TGTGCCAGCAGTGGGGAGGTGGGCTATGGCTACACCTTC; CDR3aa: CASSGEVGYGYTF
v_gene: TRBV27; j_gene: TRBJ2-1; abundance: .; d_gene: TRBD2; CDR3nt: TGTGCCAGCAGTTTGGCTAGCGGGAGTGTTTATAAGCAGTTCTTC; CDR3aa: CASSLASGSVYKQFF
v_gene: TRBV6-6; j_gene: TRBJ2-2; abundance: .; d_gene: TRBD2; CDR3nt: TGTGCCAGCTCTCCGGGACTAGCGAGGGCCGGGGAGCTGTTTTTT; CDR3aa: CASSPGLARAGELFF
v_gene: TRBV4-1; j_gene: TRBJ1-2; abundance: .; d_gene: .; CDR3nt: TGCGCCAGCCGCCCTTTGGGGGTAGCCTATGGCTACACCTTC; CDR3aa: CASRPLGVAYGYTF
v_gene: TRBV6-5; j_gene: TRBJ1-5; abundance: .; d_gene: .; CDR3nt: TGTGCCAGCAGTTACGGAAGAGGTTTTCAGCCCCAGCATTTT; CDR3aa: CASSYGRGFQPQHF
v_gene: TRBV14; j_gene: TRBJ1-6; abundance: .; d_gene: TRBD1; CDR3nt: TGTGCCAGCAGCCAAGATCAACCCTCGACAGGGGTCCTTAATTCACCCCTCCACTTT; CDR3aa: CASSQDQPSTGVLNSPLHF
v_gene: TRBV11-1; j_gene: TRBJ2-1; abundance: .; d_gene: TRBD1; CDR3nt: TGTGCCAGCAGCTACAGGGGGGACTCCTACAATGAGCAGTTCTTC; CDR3aa: CASSYRGDSYNEQFF
v_gene: TRBV25-1; j_gene: TRBJ2-2; abundance: .; d_gene: .; CDR3nt: TGTGCCAGCAGTGAAGCAGGGGCCGGGAACACCGGGGAGCTGTTTTTT; CDR3aa: CASSEAGAGNTGELFF
v_gene: TRBV18; j_gene: TRBJ2-7; abundance: .; d_gene: TRBD1; CDR3nt: TGTGCCAGCTCAGATAAGGGGGCCCCCTACGAGCAGTACTTC; CDR3aa: CASSDKGAPYEQYF
v_gene: TRBV9; j_gene: TRBJ2-1; abundance: .; d_gene: TRBD2; CDR3nt: TGTGCCAGCAGCGTAGATGGCGGGAGCTTACGGTTCTTC; CDR3aa: CASSVDGGSLRFF
v_gene: TRBV18; j_gene: TRBJ2-6; abundance: .; d_gene: .; CDR3nt: TGTGCCAGCTCACCGGGGGTACAAGGGTCGGTCTCTGGGGCCAACGTCCTGACTTTC; CDR3aa: CASSPGVQGSVSGANVLTF
v_gene: TRBV18; j_gene: TRBJ2-7; abundance: .; d_gene: .; CDR3nt: TGTGCCAGCTCGTCTAGCTACGAGCAGTACTTC; CDR3aa: CASSSSYEQYF
v_gene: TRBV11-2; j_gene: TRBJ2-7; abundance: .; d_gene: TRBD2; CDR3nt: TGTGCCAGCAGCTTCAACAGTCCCCGGGGCGGGAGCTATGCGGTGTGGCAGTACTTC; CDR3aa: CASSFNSPRGGSYAVWQYF
v_gene: TRBV25-1; j_gene: TRBJ2-1; abundance: .; d_gene: TRBD2; CDR3nt: TGTGCCAGCAGTGTATCTAGCGGGGCTTACAATGAGCAGTTCTTC; CDR3aa: CASSVSSGAYNEQFF
v_gene: TRBV6-5; j_gene: TRBJ1-4; abundance: .; d_gene: .; CDR3nt: TGTGCCAGCAGGAGCCGGGCCCTCGAAAAACTGTTTTTT; CDR3aa: CASRSRALEKLFF
v_gene: TRBV7-8; j_gene: TRBJ2-5; abundance: .; d_gene: .; CDR3nt: TGTGCCAGCGTCCAACAGGTCGCCATGGGAGAGACCCAGTACTTC; CDR3aa: CASVQQVAMGETQYF
v_gene: TRBV5-4; j_gene: TRBJ2-3; abundance: once; d_gene: TRBD1; CDR3nt: TGTGCCAGCAGCTACCGGGACAGGAGCACAGATACGCAGTATTTT; CDR3aa: CASSYRDRSTDTQYF
v_gene: TRBV5-6; j_gene: TRBJ1-6; abundance: .; d_gene: TRBD1; CDR3nt: TGTGCCAGCAGCTTTTGGGACAGGAATAATTCACCCCTCCACTTT; CDR3aa: CASSFWDRNNSPLHF
v_gene: TRBV6-5; j_gene: TRBJ1-2; abundance: .; d_gene: .; CDR3nt: TGTGCCAGCAGTTACTCGCAGAAGGCCTATGGCTACACCTTC; CDR3aa: CASSYSQKAYGYTF
v_gene: TRBV6-1; j_gene: TRBJ1-4; abundance: .; d_gene: .; CDR3nt: TGTGCCAGCAGTGCTGGACGCCGGGCCCCAAATGAAAAACTGTTTTTT; CDR3aa: CASSAGRRAPNEKLFF
v_gene: TRBV5-4; j_gene: TRBJ2-3; abundance: .; d_gene: TRBD2; CDR3nt: TGTGCCAGCAGCTTGGATAGCGGGAGTAAAGATACGCAGTATTTT; CDR3aa: CASSLDSGSKDTQYF
v_gene: TRBV7-2; j_gene: TRBJ2-7; abundance: .; d_gene: TRBD2; CDR3nt: TGTGCCAGCAGCTTAGCTCCTAGCGGGTTCTACGAGCAGTACTTC; CDR3aa: CASSLAPSGFYEQYF
v_gene: TRBV6-5; j_gene: TRBJ2-7; abundance: .; d_gene: TRBD2; CDR3nt: TGTGCCAGCAGTCGATCCGGGACTAGCGCCTACGAGCAGTACTTC; CDR3aa: CASSRSGTSAYEQYF
v_gene: TRBV28; j_gene: TRBJ2-7; abundance: .; d_gene: TRBD2; CDR3nt: TGTGCCAGCAGTTCTGGGGGACTAGCGGGGACCTCCTACGAGCAGTACTTC; CDR3aa: CASSSGGLAGTSYEQYF
v_gene: TRBV18; j_gene: TRBJ1-2; abundance: .; d_gene: .; CDR3nt: TGTGCCAGCTCACTCGGACGGACCGATTATGGCTACACCTTC; CDR3aa: CASSLGRTDYGYTF
v_gene: TRBV27; j_gene: TRBJ1-5; abundance: once; d_gene: TRBD1; CDR3nt: TGTGCCAGTCCAGTCCGGGACAGGGGCCGACGCTGCAATCAGCCCCAGCATTTT; CDR3aa: CASPVRDRGRRCNQPQHF
v_gene: TRBV6-1; j_gene: TRBJ2-7; abundance: .; d_gene: TRBD1; CDR3nt: TGTGCCAGCAGTGCTAGGGACAGGGCCGCCTACGAGCAGTACTTC; CDR3aa: CASSARDRAAYEQYF
v_gene: TRBV6-1; j_gene: TRBJ2-7; abundance: .; d_gene: .; CDR3nt: TGTGCCAGCAGTCGCGGGGGCGCCGGGTCCTACGAGCAGTACTTC; CDR3aa: CASSRGGAGSYEQYF
v_gene: TRBV2; j_gene: TRBJ1-3; abundance: .; d_gene: TRBD1; CDR3nt: TGTGCCAGCAGCCCAGGACAGGCTGGAAACACCATATATTTT; CDR3aa: CASSPGQAGNTIYF
v_gene: TRBV28; j_gene: TRBJ2-7; abundance: .; d_gene: .; CDR3nt: TGTGCCAGCAGCCGCAGGGTTTTCCCTCGGTACGAGCAGTACTTC; CDR3aa: CASSRRVFPRYEQYF
v_gene: TRBV10-3; j_gene: TRBJ1-2; abundance: .; d_gene: TRBD1; CDR3nt: TGTGCCATCAGTGAGGCGCCCGGGACAGACAATGGCTACACCTTC; CDR3aa: CAISEAPGTDNGYTF
v_gene: TRBV30; j_gene: TRBJ1-1; abundance: .; d_gene: TRBD1; CDR3nt: TGTGCCTGGAGCGGAGGGGGCCGAGGGACTGAAGCTTTCTTT; CDR3aa: CAWSGGGRGTEAFF
v_gene: TRBV5-1; j_gene: TRBJ2-3; abundance: .; d_gene: .; CDR3nt: TGCGCCAGCAGCTCCCCGGGGGCATCAGATACGCAGTATTTT; CDR3aa: CASSSPGASDTQYF
v_gene: TRBV9; j_gene: TRBJ2-3; abundance: .; d_gene: TRBD2; CDR3nt: TGTGCCAGCAGCGTAGCAGCGGGGAGCACAGATACGCAGTATTTT; CDR3aa: CASSVAAGSTDTQYF
v_gene: TRBV15; j_gene: TRBJ2-5; abundance: .; d_gene: .; CDR3nt: TGTGCCACCAGCAGAGATCAAGGGAGAGGGACCCAGTACTTC; CDR3aa: CATSRDQGRGTQYF